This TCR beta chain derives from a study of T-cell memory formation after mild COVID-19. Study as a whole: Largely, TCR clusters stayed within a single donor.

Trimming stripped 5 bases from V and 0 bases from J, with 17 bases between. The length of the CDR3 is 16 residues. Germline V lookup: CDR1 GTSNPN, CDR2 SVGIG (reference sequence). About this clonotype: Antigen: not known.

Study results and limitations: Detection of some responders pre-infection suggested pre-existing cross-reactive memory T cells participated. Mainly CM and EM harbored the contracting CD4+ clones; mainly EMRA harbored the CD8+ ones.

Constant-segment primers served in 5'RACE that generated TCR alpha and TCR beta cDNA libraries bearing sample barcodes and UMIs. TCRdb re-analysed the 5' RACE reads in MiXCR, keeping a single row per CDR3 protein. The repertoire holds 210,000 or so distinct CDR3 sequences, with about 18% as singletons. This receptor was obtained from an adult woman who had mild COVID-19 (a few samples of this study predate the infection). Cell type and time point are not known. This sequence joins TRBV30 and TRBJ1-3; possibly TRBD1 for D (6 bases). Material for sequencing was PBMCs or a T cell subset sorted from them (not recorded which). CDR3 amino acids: CAWAGHRLNSGNTIYF. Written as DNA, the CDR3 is TGTGCCTGGGCGGGACACCGGCTAAACTCTGGAAACACCATATATTTT.